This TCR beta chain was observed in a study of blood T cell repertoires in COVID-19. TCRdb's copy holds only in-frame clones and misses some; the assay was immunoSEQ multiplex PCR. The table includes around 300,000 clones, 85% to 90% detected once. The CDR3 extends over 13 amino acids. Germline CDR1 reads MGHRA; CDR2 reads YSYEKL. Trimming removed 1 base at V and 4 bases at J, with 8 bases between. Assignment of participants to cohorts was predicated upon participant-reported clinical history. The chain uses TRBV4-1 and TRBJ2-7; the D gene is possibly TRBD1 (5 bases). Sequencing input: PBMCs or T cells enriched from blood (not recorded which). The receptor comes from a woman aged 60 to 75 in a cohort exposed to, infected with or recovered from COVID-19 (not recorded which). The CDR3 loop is CASSQGGQYEQYF. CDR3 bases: TGCGCCAGCAGCCAAGGGGGCCAGTACGAGCAGTACTTC.